These 10 T cell receptor beta chains were sequenced from one sample in a study of stem cell transplantation in POMP-related autoinflammatory disease. Sequencing was performed with immunoSEQ multiplex PCR; in TCRdb, only in-frame clones are kept and a portion is missing. The sample gives roughly 32,000 clones, roughly 88% of which show up once; approximately 0.72% is in the top ten. The material sequenced was CD4+ T cells from PBMCs, taken before stem cell transplantation. Receptors originate from a human donor with POMP-related autoinflammation and immune dysregulation (PRAID).

The rearrangement links TRBV7-2 to TRBJ1-2; D gene unclear. CDR1 is SGHTA, CDR2 FQGNSA, per germline. Trimming removed 1 base from V and 0 bases from J, with 12 bases in between. The CDR3 runs to 16 residues. The CDR3 loop reads CASSLVARRTNYGYTF. The CDR3 region has the DNA TGTGCCAGCAGCTTAGTTGCAAGACGGACTAACTATGGCTACACCTTC.

J is TRBJ2-5 and V is TRBV19; the match to TRBD2 covers 7 bases. V shed 6 bases, J shed 0 bases, and the junction held 4 bases outside the gene matches. The germline V gene has CDR1 LNHDA and CDR2 SQIVND (reference sequence). The CDR3 contains 14 residues. CDR3 in DNA: TGTGCCAGTAGACCCGGGGGGAACCAAGAGACCCAGTACTTC. Translated: CASRPGGNQETQYF.

This chain uses TRBV6-6 with TRBJ1-2; TRBD1 is a possible D gene (5 bases). Trimming shortened V by 8 bases and J by 6 bases, and 16 bases separated the two germline ends. Looked up from germline, CDR1 is MNHNY and CDR2 is SVGAGI (reference sequence). The CDR3 has 13 residues. The CDR3 reads CASSRGGGNGYTF. Written as DNA, the CDR3 is TGTGCCAGCTCGAGGGGTGGAGGGAATGGCTACACCTTC.

The CDR3 coding sequence is TGCGCCAGCAGCTTGACTAGCGGGAGTGGGGAGCAGTACTTC. Translation: CASSLTSGSGEQYF. The chain couples TRBV5-1 to TRBJ2-7; TRBD2 agrees at 11 bases. Germline V CDR1 and CDR2: SGHRS, YFSETQ. After removal of 1 base from V and 7 bases from J, the junction contained 4 bases not matched to a gene. The CDR3 spans 14 residues.

This clone was seen only once. The chain employs TRBV21-1 and TRBJ2-6; no DNA check was done on the table's D call, TRBD1. TRBV21-1 is given as a pseudogene. This CDR3 has 15 residues. In DNA form, the CDR3 reads TGTGCCAGCAGCATTGGGGGCGCTGGGGCCAACGTCCTGACTTTC. Translation gives CASSIGGAGANVLTF.

This rearrangement joins TRBV11-3 to TRBJ2-3, with 11 bases identical to TRBD2. Germline V gene sequence: CDR1 SGHNT, CDR2 YENEEA. This CDR3 spans 15 amino acids. Trimming at V came to 0 bases and at J to 5 bases, leaving 1 base not matched to a gene. CDR3 protein: CASSLDGLAGDTQYF. CDR3 sequence (DNA): TGTGCCAGCAGCTTAGACGGACTAGCGGGAGATACGCAGTATTTT.

This clone was seen a single time. The CDR3 region is CASSLEGATYEQYF. In DNA, the CDR3 is TGTGCCAGCAGCTTGGAGGGGGCGACCTACGAGCAGTACTTC. The rearrangement joins TRBV7-2 to TRBJ2-7, with D tentatively TRBD1 (7 bases). The V end lost 3 bases, the J end lost 2 bases, and 11 bases lay between the germline ends. Germline assignment: CDR1 SGHTA and CDR2 FQGNSA. The CDR3 is made up of 14 amino acids.

The chain employs TRBV5-1 and TRBJ2-7; 8 bases are a match to TRBD2. After removal of 4 bases from V and 3 bases from J, the junction contained 9 bases not matched to a gene. The CDR3 covers 15 residues. Germline CDR1 and CDR2: SGHRS and YFSETQ. In DNA form, the CDR3 reads TGCGCCAGCAGCCCCAGCGGGAGAGGATTCTACGAGCAGTACTTC. Translation gives CASSPSGRGFYEQYF.

V and J are TRBV9 and TRBJ1-3, with TRBD1 matching over 8 bases. V gave up 0 bases and J gave up 0 bases; unmatched junction bases: 11. Germline values: CDR1 SGDLS, CDR2 YYNGEE. This CDR3 spans 19 amino acids. The CDR3 reads CASSVAVGTGLHSGNTIYF. CDR3 bases: TGTGCCAGCAGCGTAGCTGTCGGGACAGGCCTCCACTCTGGAAACACCATATATTTT.

The CDR3 loop is CASSPPSVYEQYF. CDR3 in DNA: TGTGCCAGCTCACCACCGTCCGTCTACGAGCAGTACTTC. The chain uses TRBV18 and TRBJ2-7; the D is unclear. The CDR3 loop spans 13 amino acids. V lost 0 bases, J lost 3 bases, and 6 bases lay in between. Germline V lookup: CDR1 KGHSH, CDR2 LQKENI.